This TCR beta chain was sequenced during a study of CD8 T cells in Susac syndrome. Broader study findings: The study recognized that its TCR sequencing and HLA analysis covered a relatively small number of individuals.

In its sample, this clonotype was seen once. Its antigen is currently unknown. It was with random hexamers that about 0.45 to 1 ug RNA was reverse transcribed. The CDR3 of TCR beta was amplified by immunoSEQ multiplex PCR across 54 Vbeta and 13 Jbeta. TCRdb redid the calling of the immunoSEQ multiplex PCR reads with MiXCR, one entry per CDR3 protein. The sample carries 150,000 to 200,000 distinct CDR3 sequences, approximately 94% recorded once. CDR3 size: 14 residues. The germline gives CDR1 SGHRS, CDR2 YFSETQ. The V end was cut by 2 bases, the J end by 8 bases, with 11 bases between. The sequenced sample was CD4+ T cells from PBMCs. The chain joins TRBV5-1 to TRBJ1-6; D remains unclear. This TCR came from a human donor with multiple sclerosis. The CDR3 reads CASSFGPGDSPLHF. The CDR3 bases are TGCGCCAGCAGCTTCGGACCCGGCGATTCACCCCTCCACTTT.